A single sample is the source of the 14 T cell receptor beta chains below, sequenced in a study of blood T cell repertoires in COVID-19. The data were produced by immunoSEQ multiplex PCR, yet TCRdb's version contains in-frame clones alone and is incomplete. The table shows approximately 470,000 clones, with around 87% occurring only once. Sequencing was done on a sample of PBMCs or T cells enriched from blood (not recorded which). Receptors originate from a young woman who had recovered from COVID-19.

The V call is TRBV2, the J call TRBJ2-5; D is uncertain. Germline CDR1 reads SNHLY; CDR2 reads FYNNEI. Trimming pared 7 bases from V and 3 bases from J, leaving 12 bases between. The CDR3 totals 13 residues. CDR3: CASNRQAEETQYF. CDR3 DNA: TGTGCCAGCAATCGGCAGGCCGAAGAGACCCAGTACTTC.

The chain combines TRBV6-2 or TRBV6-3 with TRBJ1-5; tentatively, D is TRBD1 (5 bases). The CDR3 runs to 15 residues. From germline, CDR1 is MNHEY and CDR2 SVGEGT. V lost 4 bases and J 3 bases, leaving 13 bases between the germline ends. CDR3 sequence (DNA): TGTGCCAGCAGTTCCCGTCTCAGGGCCAATCAGCCCCAGCATTTT. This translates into CASSSRLRANQPQHF.

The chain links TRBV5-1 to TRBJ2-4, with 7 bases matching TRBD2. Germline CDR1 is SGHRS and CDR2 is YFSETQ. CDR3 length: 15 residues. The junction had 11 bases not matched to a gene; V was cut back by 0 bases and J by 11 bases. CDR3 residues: CASSLAGLVSTVQYF. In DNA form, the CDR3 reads TGCGCCAGCAGCTTGGCTGGACTAGTATCAACAGTTCAGTACTTC.

CDR3 DNA sequence: TGCGCCAGCAGCTTATACGGCCAGGCCACTGAAGCTTTCTTT. Translated: CASSLYGQATEAFF. The V call is TRBV5-1, the J call TRBJ1-1; D is unresolved. The V and J ends lost 2 bases and 4 bases respectively, with 12 bases between them. This CDR3 has 14 residues. CDR1 SGHRS and CDR2 YFSETQ come from the germline V gene.

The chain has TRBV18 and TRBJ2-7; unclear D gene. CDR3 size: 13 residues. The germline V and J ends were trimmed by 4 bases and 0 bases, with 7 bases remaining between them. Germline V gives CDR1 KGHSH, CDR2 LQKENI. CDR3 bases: TGTGCCAGCTCACTAGAACCCTCCTACGAGCAGTACTTC. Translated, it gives CASSLEPSYEQYF.

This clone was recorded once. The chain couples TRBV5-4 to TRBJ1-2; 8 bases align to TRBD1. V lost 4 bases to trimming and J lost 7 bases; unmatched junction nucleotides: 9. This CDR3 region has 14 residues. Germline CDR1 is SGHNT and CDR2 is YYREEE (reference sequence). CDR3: CASSPDRANGGYTF. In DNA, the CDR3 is TGTGCCAGCAGCCCGGACAGGGCCAATGGTGGCTACACCTTC.

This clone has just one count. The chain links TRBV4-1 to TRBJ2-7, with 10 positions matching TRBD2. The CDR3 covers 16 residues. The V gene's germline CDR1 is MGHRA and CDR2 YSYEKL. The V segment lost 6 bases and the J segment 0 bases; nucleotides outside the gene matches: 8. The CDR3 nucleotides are TGCGCCAGCAGTCCTGGACTAGCGGCGAGCTCCTACGAGCAGTACTTC. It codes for CASSPGLAASSYEQYF.

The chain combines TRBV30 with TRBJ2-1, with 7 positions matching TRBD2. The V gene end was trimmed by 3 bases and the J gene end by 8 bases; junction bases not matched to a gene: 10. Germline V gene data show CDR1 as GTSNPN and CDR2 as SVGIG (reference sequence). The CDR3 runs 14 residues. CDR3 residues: CAWRPGLSGDEQFF. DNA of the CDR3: TGTGCCTGGAGGCCGGGACTAAGCGGCGATGAGCAGTTCTTC.

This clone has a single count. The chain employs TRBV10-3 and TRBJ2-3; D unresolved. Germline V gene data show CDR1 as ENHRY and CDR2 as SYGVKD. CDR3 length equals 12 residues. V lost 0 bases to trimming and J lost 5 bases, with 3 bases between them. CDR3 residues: CAISESIDTQYF. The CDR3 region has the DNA TGTGCCATCAGTGAGTCTATAGATACGCAGTATTTT.

The DNA for the CDR3 is TGTGCCAGCAGCGTGCGGGGGGGCCAAGACGCGCAGTATTTT. Protein product: CASSVRGGQDAQYF. The chain has TRBV9 and TRBJ2-3; TRBD2 agrees at 9 bases. The trim removed 2 bases at V and 10 bases at J, leaving 8 bases unmatched. Per the germline V gene, CDR1 is SGDLS and CDR2 is YYNGEE. This CDR3 contains 14 residues.

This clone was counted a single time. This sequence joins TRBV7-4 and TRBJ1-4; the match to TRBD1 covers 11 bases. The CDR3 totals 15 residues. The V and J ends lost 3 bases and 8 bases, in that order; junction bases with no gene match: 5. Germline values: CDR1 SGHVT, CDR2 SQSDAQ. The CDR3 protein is CASSLGTGGREKLFF. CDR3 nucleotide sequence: TGTGCCAGCAGCTTGGGGACAGGGGGGAGAGAAAAACTGTTTTTT. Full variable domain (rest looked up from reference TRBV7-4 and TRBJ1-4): GAGVSQSPRYKVAKRGRDVALRCDSISGHVTLYWYRQTLGQGSEVLTYSQSDAQRDKSGRPSGRFSAERPERSVSTLKIQRTEQGDSAVYLCASSLGTGGREKLFFGSGTQLSVL.

CDR3: CASSQGVQNWGYTF. DNA for the CDR3: TGTGCCAGCAGCCAGGGGGTCCAGAACTGGGGCTACACCTTC. The chain uses TRBV11-2 and TRBJ1-2; 7 bases are a match to TRBD1. The CDR3 is made up of 14 amino acids. The V and J ends lost 5 bases and 8 bases, in that order; junction bases with no gene match: 11. Germline lookup yields CDR1 SGHAT and CDR2 FQNNGV.

This CDR3 reads CASSRTGRTGDSYEQYF. CDR3 nucleotides: TGTGCCAGCTCCCGCACTGGGAGGACAGGGGACTCCTACGAGCAGTACTTC. The rearrangement links TRBV18 to TRBJ2-7; 9 bases are a match to TRBD1. The ends lost 6 bases at V and 0 bases at J; junction bases unmatched: 12. Germline-derived CDR1 and CDR2 are KGHSH and LQKENI. The CDR3 contains 17 residues.

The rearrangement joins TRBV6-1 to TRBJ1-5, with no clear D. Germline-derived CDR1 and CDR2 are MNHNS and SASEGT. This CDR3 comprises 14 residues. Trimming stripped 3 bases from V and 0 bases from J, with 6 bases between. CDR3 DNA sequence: TGTGCCAGCAGTGAGGCGGTTAGCAATCAGCCCCAGCATTTT. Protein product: CASSEAVSNQPQHF.